This TCR beta chain was obtained from a study of response to subunit inactivated influenza vaccine. Study-level points and caveats: Few additional T cells are recruited per seasonal influenza vaccination, authors suggested.

This clonotype turned up a few times. The antigen remains unidentified. Germline CDR1 reads SGDLS; CDR2 reads YYNGEE. Trimming left V 4 bases short and J 4 bases short, with 17 bases between. The CDR3 has 16 residues. TCRdb reprocessed the RT-PCR reads via MiXCR and lists one record per CDR3 protein. This sample has almost 250,000 distinct CDR3 sequences, with 10% to 15% found just once. The gene calls are TRBV9 and TRBJ2-2; either TRBD1 or TRBD2 may fit D (5 bases each). This receptor was taken from a man between 50 and 59 years old who received an inactivated influenza vaccine. Material: non-naive T cells sorted from PBMCs, obtained around 15 days before vaccination. The CDR3 region is CASSKISGTSTGELFF. The CDR3 DNA reads as TGTGCCAGCAGCAAGATTTCCGGGACGAGCACCGGGGAGCTGTTTTTT.